This TCR beta chain was recorded in a study of blood T cell repertoires in COVID-19. V lost 4 bases and J 2 bases, leaving 16 bases between the germline ends. CDR1 is SGDLS, CDR2 YYNGEE, per germline. This CDR3 is built from 15 residues. TCRdb's copy holds only in-frame clones and misses some; the assay was immunoSEQ multiplex PCR. The sample shows roughly 130,000 clones, roughly 89% of them seen only once. The sample holds a few counts of this clone. The specimen sequenced was PBMCs or T cells enriched from blood (not recorded which). This clonotype was sampled from a woman aged 25 to 39 who had recovered from COVID-19. The rearrangement joins TRBV9 to TRBJ2-7, with a possible D match to TRBD1 (6 bases). CDR3 loop: CASSSSFGGPYEQYF. The CDR3 coding sequence is TGTGCCAGCAGCTCCTCCTTTGGGGGCCCCTACGAGCAGTACTTC.